The 19 T cell receptor beta chains below come from one sample, sequenced in a study of cytomegalovirus exposure and HLA in healthy donors. With 60 Vbeta and 13 Jbeta primers, the PCR was carried out. Assay used: immunoSEQ multiplex PCR; TCRdb lists only in-frame clones, some missing. The sample carries 100,000 to 150,000 clones, 10% recorded once. Sequenced input: PBMCs. These receptors all stem from a young woman in good health and CMV-seropositive.

This clone was counted between two and nine times. J is TRBJ1-1 and V is TRBV7-6; D possibly corresponds to TRBD1 (5 bases). Trimming pared 3 bases from V and 1 base from J, leaving 6 bases between. Germline V gene sequence: CDR1 SGHVS, CDR2 FNYEAQ. The CDR3 consists of 13 residues. This chain's CDR3 is CASSLDKNTEAFF. CDR3 nucleotide sequence: TGTGCCAGCAGCTTGGACAAGAACACTGAAGCTTTCTTT.

This clone was counted only a few times. The chain uses TRBV28 and TRBJ1-1; D unclear. The CDR3 has 13 amino acids. Germline V gives CDR1 MDHEN, CDR2 SYDVKM. The ends were cut back, 7 bases at V and 2 bases at J, with 11 bases in the middle. CDR3 coding DNA: TGTGCCAGCATCAACTCCGAAAACACTGAAGCTTTCTTT. Translated, it gives CASINSENTEAFF.

The chain combines TRBV9 with TRBJ1-1; perhaps TRBD1 as D (6 bases). The CDR3 extends over 13 amino acids. The V gene lost 2 bases and the J gene lost 7 bases, with 12 bases spanning the gap. Germline CDR1 reads SGDLS; CDR2 reads YYNGEE. Written as DNA, the CDR3 is TGTGCCAGCAGCGTGATGGGACAAAGTGAAGCTTTCTTT. It yields the protein CASSVMGQSEAFF.

The rearrangement uses TRBV29-1 and TRBJ2-1; D perhaps matches TRBD2 (5 bases). With 7 bases removed from V and 9 bases from J, the gap between germline ends came to 16 bases. From germline, CDR1 is SQVTM and CDR2 ANQGSEA. This CDR3 is built from 12 residues. The CDR3 is CSAQKGSGEQFF. CDR3 sequence (DNA): TGCAGCGCTCAGAAAGGGAGTGGTGAGCAGTTCTTC.

The rearrangement links TRBV11-3 to TRBJ2-1; D is ambiguous. Looked up from germline, CDR1 is SGHNT and CDR2 is YENEEA. The CDR3 has 14 amino acids. Trimming shortened V by 6 bases and J by 7 bases, and 16 bases separated the two germline ends. Here the CDR3 reads CASSFLGYSNEQFF. As DNA, the CDR3 is TGTGCCAGCAGTTTCTTGGGCTATTCAAATGAGCAGTTCTTC. Full variable domain (remainder filled in from reference TRBV11-3 and TRBJ2-1): EAGVVQSPRYKIIEKKQPVAFWCNPISGHNTLYWYLQNLGQGPELLIRYENEEAVDDSQLPKDRFSAERLKGVDSTLKIQPAELGDSAVYLCASSFLGYSNEQFFGPGTRLTVL.

The chain employs TRBV29-1 and TRBJ2-1, with D possibly matching TRBD2 (6 bases). The germline gives CDR1 SQVTM, CDR2 ANQGSEA. V lost 6 bases and J 0 bases, leaving 18 bases between the germline ends. The CDR3 extends over 16 amino acids. The CDR3 coding sequence is TGCAGCGTCGACTCCCTAGCGAGAGGCTCCTACAATGAGCAGTTCTTC. This translates into CSVDSLARGSYNEQFF.

This clone showed up just a few times. This chain uses TRBV7-3 with TRBJ1-1; D remains ambiguous. CDR1 and CDR2 (germline): SGHTA, FQGTGA. V lost 4 bases and J 5 bases, leaving 11 bases between the germline ends. CDR3 length: 13 residues. The CDR3 sequence: CASSSQSSTEAFF. The CDR3 DNA reads TGTGCCAGCAGCTCTCAGTCTAGTACTGAAGCTTTCTTT.

The chain couples TRBV6-5 to TRBJ1-1; D unclear. In germline, CDR1 is MNHEY, CDR2 SVGAGI. V was clipped by 2 bases and J by 4 bases, with 2 bases between them. This CDR3 has 11 residues. CDR3 amino acids: CASSYLTEAFF. The CDR3 DNA sequence: TGTGCCAGCAGTTACCTCACTGAAGCTTTCTTT.

This clone occurred a few times. The V gene is TRBV5-1, the J gene TRBJ2-7; the D is unclear. CDR1 is SGHRS, CDR2 YFSETQ, per germline. The CDR3 covers 13 residues. Trimming left V 5 bases short and J 1 base short, with 10 bases between. CDR3 sequence (DNA): TGCGCCAGCAGAAGTGCAGTGTCCTACGAGCAGTACTTC. This gives the protein CASRSAVSYEQYF.

This clone has more than one count but fewer than ten. The rearrangement joins TRBV2 to TRBJ1-6, with 7 bases matching TRBD1. CDR1 SNHLY and CDR2 FYNNEI come from the germline V gene. The CDR3 totals 15 residues. Unmatched junction bases numbered 13, after V lost 10 bases and J lost 7 bases. CDR3 sequence (DNA): TGTGCCACCAATCGAGAGGGGGCAGTAAATTCACCCCTCCACTTT. This codes for CATNREGAVNSPLHF.

The chain joins TRBV2 to TRBJ1-2; D is unresolved. The CDR3 has 12 amino acids. V lost 2 bases and J lost 3, with 4 bases in between. CDR1 SNHLY and CDR2 FYNNEI come from the germline V gene. This chain's CDR3 is CASSETYYGYTF. CDR3 DNA sequence: TGTGCCAGCAGTGAAACTTACTATGGCTACACCTTC.

The chain joins TRBV29-1 to TRBJ1-1; D unresolved. CDR3 length: 13 amino acids. Germline loops: CDR1 SQVTM, CDR2 ANQGSEA. Trimming removed 4 bases from V and 1 base from J, with 10 bases in between. The DNA of the CDR3 is TGCAGCGTTGTATCTGGGCCGAACACTGAAGCTTTCTTT. This encodes CSVVSGPNTEAFF. Complete variable domain (other parts from reference TRBV29-1 and TRBJ1-1): SAVISQKPSRDICQRGTSLTIQCQVDSQVTMMFWYRQQPGQSLTLIATANQGSEATYESGFVIDKFPISRPNLTFSTLTVSNMSPEDSSIYLCSVVSGPNTEAFFGQGTRLTVV.

The V and J genes are TRBV7-8 and TRBJ2-7; tentative D call: TRBD2 (5 bases). The CDR3 runs to 16 residues. The ends were cut back, 1 base at V and 0 bases at J, with 13 bases in the middle. Germline V gene sequence: CDR1 SGHVS, CDR2 FQNEAQ. CDR3: CASSLVEGASSYEQYF. The DNA of the CDR3 is TGTGCCAGCAGCTTAGTTGAGGGAGCGAGCTCCTACGAGCAGTACTTC.

V gene TRBV2 combines with J gene TRBJ1-1; D uncertain. The CDR3 is 14 amino acids. Trimming pared 4 bases from V and 4 bases from J, leaving 13 bases between. In germline, CDR1 is SNHLY, CDR2 FYNNEI. The CDR3 DNA sequence: TGTGCCAGCAGTGGTGAGGGCGCGGGCACTGAAGCTTTCTTT. Its translation: CASSGEGAGTEAFF.

This clone was seen a few times. The gene calls are TRBV7-3 and TRBJ2-1, with TRBD2 matching over 8 bases. Unmatched junction bases numbered 13, after V lost 4 bases and J lost 8 bases. CDR1 and CDR2 from the germline V gene are SGHTA and FQGTGA. The CDR3 runs 16 residues. The CDR3 DNA sequence: TGTGCCAGCAGCTCCCAACCGGGACTAGGAACCGATGAGCAGTTCTTC. Encoded protein: CASSSQPGLGTDEQFF.

Sample share makes this clone medium-sized (0.01 to 0.1%). The chain uses TRBV10-3 and TRBJ1-5, with 8 bases that match TRBD1. Germline assignment: CDR1 ENHRY and CDR2 SYGVKD. V lost 10 bases and J lost 2; bases outside the gene matches: 7. The CDR3 contains 14 residues. The CDR3 DNA sequence: TGTGCCACGCAAATGGGACAGGGCAATCAGCCCCAGCATTTT. Translation: CATQMGQGNQPQHF.

The chain uses TRBV5-1 and TRBJ1-1; D unclear. This CDR3 contains 13 residues. The germline gives CDR1 SGHRS, CDR2 YFSETQ. With 2 bases removed from V and 2 bases from J, the gap between germline ends came to 7 bases. This CDR3 reads CASSFAINTEAFF. The CDR3 coding sequence is TGCGCCAGCAGCTTTGCGATAAACACTGAAGCTTTCTTT.

The rearrangement links TRBV27 to TRBJ2-2; TRBD1 is a possible D gene (6 bases). The germline V and J ends were trimmed by 5 bases and 1 base, with 17 bases remaining between them. CDR3 length: 17 amino acids. CDR1 and CDR2 from the germline V gene are MNHEY and SMNVEV (reference sequence). CDR3 nucleotides: TGTGCCAGCAGTCCTCCGGGACATCTCCGGAACACCGGGGAGCTGTTTTTT. Its translation: CASSPPGHLRNTGELFF.

The rearrangement joins TRBV6-1 to TRBJ2-3, with D possibly being TRBD1 (6 bases). The germline gives CDR1 MNHNS, CDR2 SASEGT. The V end lost 5 bases, the J end lost 14 bases, and 17 bases lay between the germline ends. The CDR3 is 12 amino acids. The CDR3 spells CASSRGGTGGYF. The DNA for the CDR3 is TGTGCCAGCAGTAGAGGGGGAACCGGTGGGTATTTT.